The 5 T cell receptor beta chains presented below share a single source sample, sequenced in a study of beta chain features in type 1 diabetes. Isolated RNA was reverse transcribed in full, so expressed TCRB transcripts were sequenced. The repertoire was sequenced with immunoSEQ multiplex PCR; TCRdb's copy has only in-frame clones and lacks some. The sample holds hundreds of thousands of clones; about 16% are singletons and the top ten take about 0.087%. Material for sequencing was naive CD4+ T cells from blood. Receptors originate from a man between 18 and 29 years old in good health.

This clone has more than one count but fewer than ten. CDR3 residues: CAWSRQIYEQYF. The CDR3 coding sequence is TGTGCCTGGAGTAGACAGATCTACGAGCAGTACTTC. The gene calls are TRBV30 and TRBJ2-7, with a weak D call TRBD1 (5 bases). Trimming took off 2 bases at V and 3 bases at J, with 8 bases between the two ends. Germline CDR1 GTSNPN, CDR2 SVGIG (reference sequence). The CDR3 length is 12 residues.

The chain uses TRBV4-3 and TRBJ1-2, with 10 nucleotides matching TRBD1. V was pared by 1 base and J by 4 bases, with 6 bases of the junction left unmatched. Looked up from germline, CDR1 is LGHNA and CDR2 is YSLEER. The CDR3 extends over 16 amino acids. The CDR3 coding sequence is TGCGCCAGCAGCCAAGGCCCCGGGACAGGGGTCTATGGCTACACCTTC. Translating it yields CASSQGPGTGVYGYTF.

The chain is built from TRBV6-1 and TRBJ1-2; unclear D gene. V lost 5 bases and J 3 bases, leaving 16 bases between the germline ends. This CDR3 contains 15 residues. Germline CDR1 reads MNHNS; CDR2 reads SASEGT. The CDR3: CASSLVGRADYGYTF. Written as DNA, the CDR3 is TGTGCCAGCAGTCTGGTTGGACGGGCGGACTATGGCTACACCTTC.

This clone was detected only a few times. The chain recombines TRBV27 with TRBJ1-6, with D hard to call. CDR3 size: 17 residues. Per the germline V gene, CDR1 is MNHEY and CDR2 is SMNVEV (reference sequence). V lost 3 bases to trimming and J lost 0 bases, with 12 bases between them. The CDR3 DNA follows: TGTGCCAGCAGTTTCCTCACAACCCGCTCCTATAATTCACCCCTCCACTTT. Translation: CASSFLTTRSYNSPLHF.

The CDR3 here is CASSLVRGPDDGYTF. The CDR3 DNA sequence: TGTGCCAGCAGCTTAGTTAGAGGCCCTGACGATGGCTACACCTTC. The chain uses TRBV7-2 and TRBJ1-2; D ambiguous. Trimming left V 1 base short and J 6 bases short, with 15 bases between. Germline V lookup: CDR1 SGHTA, CDR2 FQGNSA. The CDR3 runs to 15 residues.